The T cell receptor beta chain described here comes from a study of vaccination effects on CD4 cells after COVID-19. The data were produced by immunoSEQ multiplex PCR, yet TCRdb's version contains in-frame clones alone and is incomplete. The sample lists 50,000 or so clones; approximately 79% were seen once. The CDR3 loop spans 12 amino acids. The germline CDR1 and CDR2 sequences are SGHTA and FQGNSA. Trimming removed 1 base at V and 9 bases at J, with 7 bases between. As to this clone: Its specificity is unknown. Other nucleotide sequences in the sample specify the same CDR3.

General study results and limits: There was only 1 of 255 vaccine-induced clones in healthy vaccinees that cross-reacted with common cold coronaviruses.

Before any sequencing was done, the ViraFEST assay used viral peptide pools to expand antigen-specific CD4+ T cells. After more than 8 days in culture, the CD4+ T cells were isolated. Prior SARS-CoV-2 infection was absent in the vaccine recipients, as shown by negative nucleocapsid antibodies. The V call is TRBV7-2, the J call TRBJ2-1; no firm D call. This receptor was obtained from a human donor who received a COVID-19 vaccine. The input for sequencing was CD4+ T cells from PBMCs cultured with HCoV-OC43 spike peptides, taken before COVID-19 vaccination. The subset was: HCoV-OC43 spike overlapping peptide pool stimulation. The CDR3 sequence: CASSLVGGEQFF. In nucleotides, the CDR3 is TGTGCCAGCAGCTTAGTAGGTGGTGAGCAGTTCTTC.